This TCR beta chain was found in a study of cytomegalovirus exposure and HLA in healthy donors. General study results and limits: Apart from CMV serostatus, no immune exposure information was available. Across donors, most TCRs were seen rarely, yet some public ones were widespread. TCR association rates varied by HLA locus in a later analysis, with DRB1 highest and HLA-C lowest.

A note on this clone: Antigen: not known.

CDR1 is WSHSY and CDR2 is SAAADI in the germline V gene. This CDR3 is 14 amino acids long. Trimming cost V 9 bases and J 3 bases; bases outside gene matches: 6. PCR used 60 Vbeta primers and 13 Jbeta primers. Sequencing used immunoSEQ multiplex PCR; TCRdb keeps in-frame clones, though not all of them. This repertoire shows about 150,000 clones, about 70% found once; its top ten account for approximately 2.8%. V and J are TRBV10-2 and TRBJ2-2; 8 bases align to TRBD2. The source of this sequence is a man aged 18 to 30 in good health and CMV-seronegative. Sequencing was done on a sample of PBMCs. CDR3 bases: TGCGCCAGTGGGGACGGGGGGGACACCGGGGAGCTGTTTTTT. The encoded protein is CASGDGGDTGELFF.